Listed below are T cell receptor beta chains from one sample, sequenced in a study of shared clonotypes between healthy human individuals. TCRdb's copy holds only in-frame clones and misses some; the assay was immunoSEQ multiplex PCR. The table includes 85,000 to 100,000 clones, approximately 61% detected once. Sequencing was carried out using memory CD8+ T cells sorted from blood. These receptors all stem from a man aged 30 to 39 in good health. CDR3s include the opening cysteine and the closing phenylalanine or tryptophan. Rows give clone size only sometimes, using once, few, many, or a class for an expanded clone.

V gene	clone size	J gene	CDR3 protein
TRBV27	.	TRBJ2-7	CASSSPRGKSSYEQYF
TRBV19	.	TRBJ2-1	CASSMGRGFRRSNEQFF
TRBV27	.	TRBJ1-1	CASSLGGNTEAFF
TRBV6-1	.	TRBJ2-3	CASSYRETDTQYF
TRBV5-8	.	TRBJ1-1	CASSLTSEAFF
TRBV13	.	TRBJ2-1	CASSSVLAGVFNEQFF
TRBV7-2	.	TRBJ2-1	CASSLSRVDEQFF
TRBV2	.	TRBJ2-2	CASSESTNTGELFF
TRBV27	.	TRBJ2-7	CASSWVREGRYEQYF
TRBV5-1	.	TRBJ2-2	CASSLEGAAGELFF
TRBV7-6	.	TRBJ1-1	CASSPSMSTEAFF
TRBV6-5	once	TRBJ2-2	CASSSRQNTGELFF
TRBV5-4	.	TRBJ2-5	CASSSIVGWETQYF
TRBV7-9	.	TRBJ2-2	CASSPRTGGLTGELFF
TRBV4-1	.	TRBJ2-7	CASSPEGQGWYEQYF
TRBV30	many	TRBJ2-7	CAYSGRAYEQYF
TRBV28	.	TRBJ2-4	CASSLYHLEETHIQYF
TRBV4-1	.	TRBJ1-1	CASSQAQQGNTEAFF
TRBV5-6	.	TRBJ2-7	CASSFFGPYEQYF
TRBV6-5	.	TRBJ2-7	CASSSPGQGAYEQYF
TRBV14	.	TRBJ1-4	CASSRDLAGRKLFF
TRBV14	.	TRBJ2-7	CASSHSVTYEQYF
TRBV10-3	.	TRBJ1-5	CAISAGYSNQPQHF
TRBV29-1	.	TRBJ2-2	CSVEYHRTGELFF
TRBV4-1	few	TRBJ2-5	CASSQDPFAAQTQYF
TRBV4-1	.	TRBJ2-7	CASSQGTGLALGATYEQYF
TRBV4-1	.	TRBJ2-1	CASSLPPGLAINEQFF
TRBV7-8	.	TRBJ2-2	CASSSGQRVRVTGELFF
TRBV5-5	.	TRBJ1-4	CASSLYAGSTNEKLFF
TRBV7-9	.	TRBJ1-4	CASSLSRSLNEKLFF
TRBV4-2	.	TRBJ2-2	CASSQVAGDNTGELFF
TRBV4-1	.	TRBJ1-1	CASSQLLNRESEAFF
TRBV27	.	TRBJ2-5	CASSFRDRGRGETQYF
TRBV4-3	.	TRBJ1-5	CASSQDRYSNQPQHF
TRBV5-3	.	TRBJ2-7	CARSFQMGQISYEQYF
TRBV4-2	many	TRBJ2-7	CASSPGQLYEQYF
TRBV6-1	.	TRBJ1-2	CASSGTLRGDGYTF
TRBV13	.	TRBJ2-7	CASSPWTSGYEQYF
TRBV7-9	.	TRBJ2-1	CASSLVVGDYNEQFF
TRBV27	.	TRBJ2-7	CASSLSPAGVYEQYF
TRBV5-1	few	TRBJ2-2	CASSLLTGSGELFF
TRBV5-1	.	TRBJ1-1	CASSLASVHTEAFF
TRBV4-2	.	TRBJ2-3	CASSPNSGSDTDTQYF